Listed here is a single TCR beta chain. Treatment here: preoperative locoregional IRX-2 cytokine immunotherapy. This entry belongs to a study of preoperative IRX-2 immunotherapy in early breast cancer. With 4 bases clipped from V and 2 bases from J, the junction kept 6 bases outside the gene matches. This CDR3 comprises 15 residues. CDR1 is SGHRS, CDR2 YFSETQ, per germline. Some clones are missing from TCRdb's copy, which holds only in-frame ones; the method was immunoSEQ multiplex PCR. The data show about 98,000 clones, 80% to 90% seen once. The rearrangement joins TRBV5-1 to TRBJ2-3; the match to TRBD2 covers 8 bases. The specimen was tumor tissue, collected after IRX-2 immunotherapy. The clonotype was recovered from a human donor with breast cancer. The CDR3 DNA reads as TGCGCCAGCAGCAATAGCGGGGCCCCCACAGATACGCAGTATTTT. It yields the protein CASSNSGAPTDTQYF.